Below are 15 T cell receptor beta chains sequenced from a single sample in a study of T cells in Graves' hyperthyroidism and ophthalmopathy (dated by TCRdb to the late 2010s). Library preparation employed multiplex PCR. Sequencing instrument: Illumina HiSeq 2000. Amplification of TCR beta CDR3 regions was carried out from RNA transcripts. The first round of RT-PCR for the TCR CDR3 was performed with the HTBI primer set and the Qiagen OneStep RT-PCR kit. TCRdb ran its own pipeline on the public reads, namely fastp trimming at Q25 and MiXCR clone calling, and kept in-frame beta chains. Rows with a matching CDR3 protein are joined into one entry that keeps the most common DNA and genes. The sample table contains hundreds of thousands of distinct CDR3 sequences; only one count was recorded for 14% of them. Approximately 10% of the sample is in the top ten clones. Material: blood. The receptors stem from a young woman with Graves' hyperthyroidism.

This clonotype has a handful of counts. This chain links TRBV15 with TRBJ2-3; the D call may be TRBD1 or TRBD2 (5 bases each). The V and J ends lost 1 base and 2 bases respectively, with 10 bases between them. This CDR3 has 15 amino acids. Germline V gene sequence: CDR1 LNHNV, CDR2 YYDKDF (reference sequence). CDR3 sequence (DNA): TGTGCCACCAGCAGAGTATCGGGGCCCACAGATACGCAGTATTTT. It is translated as CATSRVSGPTDTQYF.

This chain uses TRBV18 with TRBJ2-7; 8 bases are shared with TRBD1. Unmatched junction bases numbered 6, after V lost 5 bases and J lost 0 bases. The germline V gene has CDR1 KGHSH and CDR2 LQKENI. This CDR3 comprises 15 residues. The CDR3 DNA reads as TGTGCCAGCTCAGTCAGGACAGGGAGCTCCTACGAGCAGTACTTC. Translating gives CASSVRTGSSYEQYF.

The chain links TRBV29-1 to TRBJ1-3, with 9 bases aligning to TRBD1. Germline CDR1 and CDR2: SQVTM and ANQGSEA. The V and J ends lost 6 bases and 4 bases, in that order; junction bases with no gene match: 7. This CDR3 region has 14 residues. CDR3 loop: CSVARTGDGNTIYF. The CDR3 region has the DNA TGCAGCGTGGCCCGGACAGGGGACGGAAACACCATATATTTT.

This clonotype was observed a few times. V usage is TRBV27 and J usage is TRBJ2-7; 9 positions match TRBD2. V shed 7 bases, J shed 6 bases, and the junction held 10 bases outside the gene matches. This CDR3 region has 14 residues. Germline-derived CDR1 and CDR2 are MNHEY and SMNVEV (reference sequence). CDR3 protein: CASTPGLASPEQYF. Written as DNA, the CDR3 is TGTGCCAGCACCCCGGGACTAGCTTCGCCCGAGCAGTACTTC.

There are many counts of this clonotype. The V call is TRBV7-2, the J call TRBJ1-3; 7 positions match TRBD1. The CDR3 contains 16 residues. Looked up from germline, CDR1 is SGHTA and CDR2 is FQGNSA. V lost 5 bases to trimming and J lost 1 base; unmatched junction nucleotides: 8. In nucleotides, the CDR3 is TGTGCCAGCAGCCTAATCGGGACAGCTTCTGGAAACACCATATATTTT. This encodes CASSLIGTASGNTIYF. Full variable domain (remainder filled in from reference TRBV7-2 and TRBJ1-3): GAGVSQSPSNKVTEKGKDVELRCDPISGHTALYWYRQSLGQGLEFLIYFQGNSAPDKSGLPSDRFSAERTGGSVSTLTIQRTQQEDSAVYLCASSLIGTASGNTIYFGEGSWLTVV.

This clonotype was observed at least ten times. The V gene is TRBV20-1, the J gene TRBJ2-7; 7 bases are shared with TRBD2. Germline lookup yields CDR1 DFQATT and CDR2 SNEGSKA (reference sequence). V lost 2 bases to trimming and J lost 4 bases; unmatched junction nucleotides: 11. The CDR3 totals 15 residues. The CDR3 here is CSARSIGGGAYEQYF. CDR3 nucleotide sequence: TGCAGTGCTAGATCGATCGGGGGAGGGGCTTACGAGCAGTACTTC.

The rearrangement uses TRBV30 and TRBJ1-2; no clear D gene. Trimming stripped 3 bases from V and 7 bases from J, with 15 bases between. Germline V gene lookup returns CDR1 GTSNPN and CDR2 SVGIG (reference sequence). The CDR3 extends over 13 amino acids. The CDR3: CAWSRQPPVGYTF. In nucleotides, the CDR3 is TGTGCCTGGAGCCGGCAGCCCCCAGTTGGCTACACCTTC.

This clonotype has only a few counts. This chain uses TRBV4-1 with TRBJ2-1; no clear D gene. The CDR3 totals 13 residues. From germline, CDR1 is MGHRA and CDR2 YSYEKL. Trimming shortened V by 0 bases and J by 10 bases, and 10 bases separated the two germline ends. CDR3 sequence reads: CASSQEPSGEQFF. CDR3 bases: TGCGCCAGCAGCCAAGAGCCCTCCGGGGAGCAGTTCTTC.

This clonotype was recorded many times. This rearrangement joins TRBV12-3 or TRBV12-4 to TRBJ2-3; 9 bases align to TRBD2. The CDR3 is made up of 17 amino acids. Trimming removed 5 bases from V and 2 bases from J; junction bases left unmatched: 11. The CDR3, as DNA: TGTGCCAGCAGTCCGGGACTAGCTAAGGAATTCACAGATACGCAGTATTTT. Residues: CASSPGLAKEFTDTQYF.

At least ten counts were recorded for this clonotype. The chain uses TRBV7-3 and TRBJ2-3, with 7 bases that match TRBD2. V was clipped by 3 bases and J by 0 bases; unmatched bases: 18. The CDR3 is made up of 20 amino acids. Germline V gene lookup returns CDR1 SGHTA and CDR2 FQGTGA. The CDR3 DNA sequence: TGTGCCAGCAGCTTTTTGACTAGCCTTCTTCCCTCCTCTAGCACAGATACGCAGTATTTT. This gives the protein CASSFLTSLLPSSSTDTQYF.

As regards this clonotype: Being one base from a much bigger clone, this may be a read error. This sequence joins TRBV2 and TRBJ2-7; D not certain. This CDR3 region has 10 residues. Germline assignment: CDR1 SNHLY and CDR2 FYNNEI. Trimming took off 8 bases at V and 3 bases at J, with 5 bases between the two ends. CDR3 coding DNA: TGTGCCAGCGGGGTCTACGAGCAGTACTTC. It specifies CASGVYEQYF.

This clonotype was counted between two and nine times. The chain combines TRBV27 with TRBJ1-2; D call uncertain. V shed 1 base and J shed 7 bases, with 16 bases lying between them. This CDR3 has 15 residues. Germline values: CDR1 MNHEY, CDR2 SMNVEV (reference sequence). The CDR3 nucleotides are TGTGCCAGCAGTTTATTTGGTACCTCCTCTAGTGGCTACACCTTC. Amino acid sequence: CASSLFGTSSSGYTF.

The rearrangement uses TRBV20-1 and TRBJ1-4; D remains unclear. CDR3 length equals 10 residues. V was trimmed by 0 bases and J by 8 bases, leaving 1 base between them. Germline values: CDR1 DFQATT, CDR2 SNEGSKA (reference sequence). The CDR3 sequence is CSAREEKLFF. In nucleotides, the CDR3 is TGCAGTGCTAGAGAAGAAAAACTGTTTTTT.

The rearrangement joins TRBV6-2 or TRBV6-3 to TRBJ2-1; D unresolved. Trimming pared 1 base from V and 4 bases from J, leaving 11 bases between. In germline, CDR1 is MNHEY, CDR2 SVGEGT. This CDR3 is built from 15 residues. The CDR3 loop is CASSYLSTLYNEQFF. For the CDR3, the DNA is TGTGCCAGCAGTTACTTGTCGACTCTTTACAATGAGCAGTTCTTC.

The J gene is TRBJ2-4, the V gene TRBV27; D tentatively reads TRBD1 or TRBD2 (7 bases each). Trimming removed 6 bases at V and 4 bases at J, with 28 bases between. The CDR3 has 19 amino acids. Germline V gene data show CDR1 as MNHEY and CDR2 as SMNVEV (reference sequence). The CDR3 region is CASSRGGGLGGSGKNIQYF. The CDR3 DNA follows: TGTGCCAGCAGCCGGGGAGGGGGCCTCGGGGGGTCGGGGAAAAACATTCAGTACTTC.